These T cell receptor beta chains were read from a single sample in a study of cytomegalovirus exposure and HLA in healthy donors. Sequenced by immunoSEQ multiplex PCR; TCRdb stores in-frame clones only, minus some. Among some 180,000 clones listed, 70% to 80% were seen once. What was sequenced was PBMCs. The source of these receptors is a woman aged 25 to 39 in good health and CMV-seropositive. CDR3s include the opening cysteine and the closing phenylalanine or tryptophan. Clone size is given for some rows only: seen once, a few or many times, or a class if the clone is expanded.

j_gene,abundance,v_gene,len,CDR3aa
TRBJ2-5,-,TRBV18,16,CASSPRGRGREETQYF
TRBJ2-1,-,TRBV6-6,15,CASSPPGEGAGEQFF
TRBJ1-3,-,TRBV7-9,15,CASSPVRGARDTIYF
TRBJ2-2,-,TRBV5-4,17,CASSPRSGTRNTGELFF
TRBJ2-7,-,TRBV9,14,CASSGTGDFYEQYF
TRBJ2-1,-,TRBV28,13,CASKLAAHYEQFF
TRBJ2-7,few,TRBV4-2,15,CASSRGLAGPLEQYF
TRBJ2-7,once,TRBV5-6,14,CASRSRTRNYEQYF
TRBJ2-2,-,TRBV7-9,17,CASSYSTGSGNTGELFF
TRBJ1-6,-,TRBV6-6,16,CASSYPGQGGESPLHF